One sample yielded the 11 T cell receptor beta chains listed below, sequenced in a study of breast tumors, draining lymph nodes, adjacent tissues. TCRdb re-called the multiplex PCR reads with MiXCR, one entry per CDR3 protein. Of more than 50,000 distinct CDR3 sequences listed, roughly 40% are singletons. The sequencing input was breast tumor tissue. Receptor source: a female donor with breast cancer. Some clones in this sample may be carry-over from other donors' samples.

Regarding this clonotype: The junction differs from germline at one of its ends, possibly a read error. The chain combines TRBV30 with TRBJ2-7, with a possible D match to TRBD2 (6 bases). CDR1 is GTSNPN, CDR2 SVGIG, per germline (reference sequence). The CDR3 runs to 12 residues. The CDR3 DNA reads as TGTGCCTGGAGCCCTGGGACTGGACGGTATTCCTTC. Translated, it gives CAWSPGTGRYSF.

V is TRBV5-1 and J is TRBJ1-3, with D possibly matching TRBD1 (5 bases). Germline V lookup: CDR1 SGHRS, CDR2 YFSETQ. This CDR3 contains 15 residues. V was shortened by 3 bases and J by 4 bases, with 14 bases between the two germline ends. CDR3 in DNA: TGCGCCAGCAGCTCTCGGGGACTAGCGGGAAACACCATATATTTT. Residues: CASSSRGLAGNTIYF.

This clonotype has only one observation. J is TRBJ2-6 and V is TRBV15; no clear D. With 3 bases removed from V and 4 bases from J, the gap between germline ends came to 7 bases. Germline V gene lookup returns CDR1 LNHNV and CDR2 YYDKDF (reference sequence). CDR3 size: 14 residues. Here the CDR3 reads CATSRSQGANVLTF. The CDR3 nucleotides are TGTGCCACCAGCAGGTCACAGGGGGCCAACGTCCTGACTTTC.

Many counts were recorded for this clonotype. The V call is TRBV14, the J call TRBJ2-2; possibly TRBD2 for D (6 bases). The V end was cut by 1 base, the J end by 8 bases, with 11 bases between. The germline gives CDR1 SGHDN, CDR2 FVKESK. The CDR3 runs to 14 residues. The CDR3 bases are TGTGCCAGCAGCCAAGTCGGAGGGTCTGGGGAGCTGTTTTTT. This gives the protein CASSQVGGSGELFF.

This clonotype has a handful of counts. This chain uses TRBV11-3 with TRBJ1-2; D might be TRBD1 (6 bases). Trimming left V 6 bases short and J 7 bases short, with 21 bases between. Germline CDR1 SGHNT, CDR2 YENEEA. The CDR3 has 15 amino acids. CDR3 amino acids: CASSARDRWDLGYTF. The CDR3 bases are TGTGCCAGCAGTGCTAGAGACAGGTGGGATCTTGGCTACACCTTC. The full variable domain, with the rest looked up from reference TRBV11-3 and TRBJ1-2, is EAGVVQSPRYKIIEKKQPVAFWCNPISGHNTLYWYLQNLGQGPELLIRYENEEAVDDSQLPKDRFSAERLKGVDSTLKIQPAELGDSAVYLCASSARDRWDLGYTFGSGTRLTVV.

The chain couples TRBV29-1 to TRBJ2-3; D is unclear. Germline-derived CDR1 and CDR2 are SQVTM and ANQGSEA. Trimming pared 7 bases from V and 0 bases from J, leaving 14 bases between. This CDR3 has 14 amino acids. The chain's CDR3 is CSGRVNPSTDTQYF. The DNA of the CDR3 is TGCAGCGGCCGGGTCAACCCTAGCACAGATACGCAGTATTTT.

At least ten counts were recorded for this clonotype. The rearrangement uses TRBV6-2 or TRBV6-3 and TRBJ1-2; a possible D gene is TRBD1 (5 bases). The CDR3 has 14 residues. V was cut by 0 bases and J by 8 bases, with 13 bases left in between. The germline gives CDR1 MNHEY, CDR2 SVGEGT. The CDR3 loop is CASSYSIREGGYTF. The CDR3 region has the DNA TGTGCCAGCAGTTACTCGATCAGGGAGGGCGGCTACACCTTC.

A remark on this clonotype: The conserved phenylalanine or tryptophan is not found at the CDR3 terminus, so this likely reflects a read error. The limits of the CDR3 on the DNA are not certain, so only TCRdb's listed CDR3 is given. V gene TRBV14 combines with J gene TRBJ2-2; the table's D call, TRBD1, has no DNA check behind it. From germline, CDR1 is SGHDN and CDR2 FVKESK. The CDR3 region is 9 residues in length, termini included. The CDR3 sequence: CASSQGYGG.

This clonotype was counted ten times or more. The V call is TRBV6-1, the J call TRBJ2-5; D remains ambiguous. The V end was cut by 0 bases, the J end by 5 bases, with 13 bases between. Looked up from germline, CDR1 is MNHNS and CDR2 is SASEGT. This CDR3 is built from 15 residues. CDR3 sequence: CASSEARGFYETQYF. The CDR3 bases are TGTGCCAGCAGTGAAGCGCGTGGGTTTTACGAGACCCAGTACTTC.

Ten or more counts support this clonotype. The chain has TRBV5-1 and TRBJ2-1; D possibly corresponds to TRBD2 (7 bases). Germline V gives CDR1 SGHRS, CDR2 YFSETQ. The CDR3 runs 13 residues. With 6 bases removed from V and 2 bases from J, the gap between germline ends came to 9 bases. CDR3 amino acids: CASKGGAYNEQFF. CDR3 nucleotide sequence: TGCGCCAGCAAAGGGGGGGCCTACAATGAGCAGTTCTTC.

V is TRBV5-5 and J is TRBJ1-3; D is undetermined. V lost 0 bases and J 0 bases, leaving 13 bases between the germline ends. Germline-derived CDR1 and CDR2 are SGHKS and YYEKEE (reference sequence). The CDR3 is 17 amino acids. The CDR3 DNA reads TGTGCCAGCAGCTTGGATGGAGGTGCAAACTCTGGAAACACCATATATTTT. Translating gives CASSLDGGANSGNTIYF.